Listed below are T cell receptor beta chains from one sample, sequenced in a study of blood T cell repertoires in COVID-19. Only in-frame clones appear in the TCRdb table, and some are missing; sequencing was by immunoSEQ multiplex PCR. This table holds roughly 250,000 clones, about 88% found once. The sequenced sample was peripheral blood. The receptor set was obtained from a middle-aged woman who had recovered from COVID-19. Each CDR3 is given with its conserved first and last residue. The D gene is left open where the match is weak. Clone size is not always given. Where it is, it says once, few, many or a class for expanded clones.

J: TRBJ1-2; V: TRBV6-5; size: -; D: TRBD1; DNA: TGTGCCAGCAGTCTGGGACAGCTATGGGGCTACACCTTC; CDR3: CASSLGQLWGYTF
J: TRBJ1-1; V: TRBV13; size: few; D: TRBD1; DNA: TGTGCCAGCAGCCTAGGACAGGGGGTGACTGAAGCTTTCTTT; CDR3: CASSLGQGVTEAFF
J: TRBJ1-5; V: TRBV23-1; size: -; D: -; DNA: TGCGCCAGCAGTCAACGGAGTAATCAGCCCCAGCATTTT; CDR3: CASSQRSNQPQHF
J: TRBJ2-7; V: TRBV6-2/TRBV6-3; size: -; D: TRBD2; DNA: TGTGCCAGCAGTCCCGGGACTAGCGGGAGTCTCTACGAGCAGTACTTC; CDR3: CASSPGTSGSLYEQYF
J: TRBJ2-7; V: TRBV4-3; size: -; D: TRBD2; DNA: TGCGCCAGCAGCCTCGGACTAGCGGGAGGGCCGTACGAGCAGTACTTC; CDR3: CASSLGLAGGPYEQYF
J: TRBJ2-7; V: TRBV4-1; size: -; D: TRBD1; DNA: TGCGCCAGCAGCTCCCGGGTCCCCCGGGACAGCGTTGCCTTTTACGAGCAGTACTTC; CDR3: CASSSRVPRDSVAFYEQYF
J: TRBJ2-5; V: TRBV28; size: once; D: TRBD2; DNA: TGTGCCAGCAGTTTAGGGAGCGGGGGGGCTCCATGGGAGACCCAGTACTTC; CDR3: CASSLGSGGAPWETQYF
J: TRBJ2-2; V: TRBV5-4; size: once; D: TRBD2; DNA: TGTGCCAGCAGCGACATAGCGGGGGGGTATCCCGGGGAGCTGTTTTTT; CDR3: CASSDIAGGYPGELFF
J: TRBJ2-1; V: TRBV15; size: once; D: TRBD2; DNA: TGTGCCACCAGCAGAGAGGGTCTAGCGGGGGGCATAAATGAGCAGTTCTTC; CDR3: CATSREGLAGGINEQFF
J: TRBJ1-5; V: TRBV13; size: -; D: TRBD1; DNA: TGTGCCAGCAGCGCGGGACAGAATAGCAATCAGCCCCAGCATTTT; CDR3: CASSAGQNSNQPQHF
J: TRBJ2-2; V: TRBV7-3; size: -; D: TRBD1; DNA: TGTGCCAGCAGCTTAGGTGCAGGGGGCACCGGGGAGCTGTTTTTT; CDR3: CASSLGAGGTGELFF
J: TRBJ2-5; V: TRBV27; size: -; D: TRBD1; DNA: TGTGCCAGCAGTTCTCGGACAGGGATGAGCCAAGAGACCCAGTACTTC; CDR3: CASSSRTGMSQETQYF
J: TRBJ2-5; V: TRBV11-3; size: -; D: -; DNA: TGTGCCAGCCGGGCGAGGGGAGGAGGGGAGACCCAGTACTTC; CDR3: CASRARGGGETQYF
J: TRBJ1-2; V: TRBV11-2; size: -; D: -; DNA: TGTGCCAGCAGCTTACAGGTTTCGTATGGCTACACCTTC; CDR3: CASSLQVSYGYTF
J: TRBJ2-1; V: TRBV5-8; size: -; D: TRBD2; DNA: TGTGCCAGCAGCCTCCTGGGAGGCGGGGGGACAATTGAGCAGTTCTTC; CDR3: CASSLLGGGGTIEQFF
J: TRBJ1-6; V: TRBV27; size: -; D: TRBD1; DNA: TGTGCCAGCAGACAAGGGGGCAAAGGCTCACCCCTCCACTTT; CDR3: CASRQGGKGSPLHF
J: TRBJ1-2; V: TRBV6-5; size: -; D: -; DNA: TGTGCCAGCAGTTACTCGACAGGACGGAACTATGGCTACACCTTC; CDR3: CASSYSTGRNYGYTF
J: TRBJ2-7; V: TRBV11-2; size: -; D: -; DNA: TGTGCCAGCAGCCCCATCCGTCGACAGAATCAAAGCTCCTACGAGCAGTACTTC; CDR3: CASSPIRRQNQSSYEQYF
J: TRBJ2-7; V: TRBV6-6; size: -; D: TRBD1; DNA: TGTGCCAGCAGTCGCGGGACAGGGTGGTTTCAAATCGACGAGCAGTACTTC; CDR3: CASSRGTGWFQIDEQYF
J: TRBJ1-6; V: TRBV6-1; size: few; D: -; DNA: TGTGCCAGCAGTGAAGTTTTAACAGGCAATTCACCCCTCCACTTT; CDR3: CASSEVLTGNSPLHF
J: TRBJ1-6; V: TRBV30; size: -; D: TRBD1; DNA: TGTGCCTGGAGGACAGGGGACCGATGGAGCTCCTATAATTCACCCCTCCACTTT; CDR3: CAWRTGDRWSSYNSPLHF
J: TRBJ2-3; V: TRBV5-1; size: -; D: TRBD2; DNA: TGCGCCAGCAGCCTCCTACTAGCGGCAAGTACAGATACGCAGTATTTT; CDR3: CASSLLLAASTDTQYF
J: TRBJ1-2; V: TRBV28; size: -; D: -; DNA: TGTGCCAGCAGCTTGGGGCAGGTTAACTATGGCTACACCTTC; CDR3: CASSLGQVNYGYTF
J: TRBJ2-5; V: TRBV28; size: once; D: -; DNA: TGTGCCAGCAGTTTCCAGGGAAGGCCCCAAGAGACCCAGTACTTC; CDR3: CASSFQGRPQETQYF